Listed here are 23 T cell receptor beta chains from one sample, sequenced in a study of cytomegalovirus exposure and HLA in healthy donors. Primers: 60 Vbeta forward and 13 Jbeta reverse. The repertoire was sequenced with immunoSEQ multiplex PCR; TCRdb's copy has only in-frame clones and lacks some. Here the sample spans 140,000 to 150,000 clones, over 60% being singletons. The sample consisted of PBMCs. The receptors were sampled from a man aged 35 to 55 in good health and CMV-seronegative.

V is TRBV30 and J is TRBJ2-4, with D unclear. The CDR3 has 14 amino acids. The V gene's germline CDR1 is GTSNPN and CDR2 SVGIG (reference sequence). The ends were cut back, 1 base at V and 0 bases at J, with 7 bases in the middle. The DNA of the CDR3 is TGTGCCTGGAGTGCCGCACTAGCCAAAAACATTCAGTACTTC. Translation: CAWSAALAKNIQYF.

The chain employs TRBV2 and TRBJ2-5; D call uncertain. There are 12 residues in the CDR3. From germline, CDR1 is SNHLY and CDR2 FYNNEI. The V gene lost 3 bases and the J gene lost 5 bases, with 7 bases spanning the gap. The CDR3 protein is CASSDPSETQYF. CDR3 DNA sequence: TGTGCCAGCAGTGATCCGAGTGAGACCCAGTACTTC.

The chain recombines TRBV28 with TRBJ2-5; TRBD2 is a possible D gene (7 bases). The germline V gene encodes CDR1 MDHEN and CDR2 SYDVKM. V was cut by 7 bases and J by 4 bases, with 13 bases left in between. The CDR3 sequence is 13 residues long. Written as DNA, the CDR3 is TGTGCCAGCACCTTAGGGGGGGCAGAGACCCAGTACTTC. Amino acid sequence: CASTLGGAETQYF.

The CDR3 sequence: CASRLAGSTDTQYF. Here the CDR3 DNA reads TGTGCCAGCAGACTAGCGGGAAGCACAGATACGCAGTATTTT. The gene calls are TRBV7-2 and TRBJ2-3, with TRBD2 matching over 10 bases. Trimming took 6 bases from V and 0 from J; bases not matched to a gene: 0. The CDR3 is 14 amino acids. CDR1 is SGHTA and CDR2 is FQGNSA in the germline V gene.

This chain joins TRBV28 and TRBJ2-3, with 7 bases matching TRBD1. Unmatched junction bases numbered 12, after V lost 1 base and J lost 2 bases. Germline assignment: CDR1 MDHEN and CDR2 SYDVKM. The CDR3 is 18 residues long. The CDR3 region is CASSLLYPRDRVTDTQYF. CDR3 sequence (DNA): TGTGCCAGCAGTTTATTGTATCCCCGAGACAGGGTCACAGATACGCAGTATTTT.

This clone was recorded once. The chain employs TRBV19 and TRBJ1-1; no clear D gene. Trimming shortened V by 5 bases and J by 5 bases, and 12 bases separated the two germline ends. Germline CDR1 is LNHDA and CDR2 is SQIVND (reference sequence). The CDR3 consists of 13 residues. CDR3 amino acids: CASSPPAVTEAFF. In nucleotides, the CDR3 is TGTGCCAGTAGTCCCCCAGCGGTAACTGAAGCTTTCTTT.

The V and J genes are TRBV6-1 and TRBJ1-6; D possibly corresponds to TRBD1 (5 bases). The V end was cut by 6 bases, the J end by 9 bases, with 18 bases between. This CDR3 has 15 amino acids. Looked up from germline, CDR1 is MNHNS and CDR2 is SASEGT. CDR3 coding DNA: TGTGCCAGCAGCCGGGACTCTAGAACGGGTTCACCCCTCCACTTT. It codes for CASSRDSRTGSPLHF.

V and J are TRBV27 and TRBJ2-6, with D unclear. CDR3 length: 15 residues. Germline CDR1 is MNHEY and CDR2 is SMNVEV (reference sequence). V lost 5 bases and J lost 0, with 8 bases in between. Here the CDR3 reads CASSPPLSGANVLTF. CDR3 coding DNA: TGTGCCAGCAGTCCCCCTCTCTCTGGGGCCAACGTCCTGACTTTC. Full variable domain (outside the CDR3, taken from reference TRBV27 and TRBJ2-6): EAQVTQNPRYLITVTGKKLTVTCSQNMNHEYMSWYRQDPGLGLRQIYYSMNVEVTDKGDVPEGYKVSRKEKRNFPLILESPSPNQTSLYFCASSPPLSGANVLTFGAGSRLTVL.

The chain joins TRBV2 to TRBJ2-5, with 14 positions matching TRBD2. CDR1 SNHLY and CDR2 FYNNEI come from the germline V gene. The V segment lost 6 bases and the J segment 2 bases; nucleotides outside the gene matches: 2. The CDR3 consists of 15 residues. This CDR3 reads CASRRLAGGQETQYF. The CDR3 bases are TGTGCCAGCAGAAGACTAGCGGGGGGGCAAGAGACCCAGTACTTC.

This clone was counted a few times. The rearrangement joins TRBV6-5 to TRBJ2-5, with TRBD1 identical over 11 bases. J lost 5 bases, V lost 0 bases, and 5 bases had no gene match. This CDR3 is built from 16 residues. Germline V CDR1 and CDR2: MNHEY, SVGAGI. CDR3 region: CASSYSGQGAGETQYF. CDR3 nucleotide sequence: TGTGCCAGCAGTTACTCTGGACAGGGGGCTGGGGAGACCCAGTACTTC.

The table lists this clone with a count of one. The rearrangement uses TRBV11-3 and TRBJ2-1, with D perhaps TRBD2 (5 bases). This CDR3 is 17 amino acids long. V gave up 0 bases and J gave up 8 bases, with 20 bases separating them. Looked up from germline, CDR1 is SGHNT and CDR2 is YENEEA. DNA of the CDR3: TGTGCCAGCAGCTTAGAGAGGGCAGAAGATGGTGTGGATGAGCAGTTCTTC. This translates into CASSLERAEDGVDEQFF.

About this clone: A read error may account for a junction end that differs from germline. The chain recombines TRBV14 with TRBJ2-7; TRBD1 is a possible D gene (6 bases). This CDR3 spans 14 amino acids. In germline, CDR1 is SGHDN, CDR2 FVKESK. The CDR3 protein is CTSSNDRRPYEQYF. DNA of the CDR3: TGTACCAGCAGCAACGACAGGCGACCCTACGAGCAGTACTTC.

V gene TRBV4-3 combines with J gene TRBJ1-5; 10 nucleotides line up with TRBD1. This CDR3 is built from 18 residues. With 0 bases clipped from V and 6 bases from J, the junction kept 11 bases outside the gene matches. CDR1 is LGHNA and CDR2 is YSLEER in the germline V gene. The DNA of the CDR3 is TGCGCCAGCAGCCAAGAAATCGGGACAGGGGAGGGTAGTCAGCCCCAGCATTTT. Its protein product is CASSQEIGTGEGSQPQHF.

The CDR3 nucleotides read TGTGCCAGCAGTGACCCGGGGACCCAGTACTTC. This encodes CASSDPGTQYF. The chain combines TRBV2 with TRBJ2-5; D gene ambiguous. The CDR3 runs to 11 residues. With 3 bases removed from V and 7 bases from J, the gap between germline ends came to 6 bases. Germline V gene sequence: CDR1 SNHLY, CDR2 FYNNEI. The whole variable domain, filled in from reference TRBV2 and TRBJ2-5, reads EPEVTQTPSHQVTQMGQEVILRCVPISNHLYFYWYRQILGQKVEFLVSFYNNEISEKSEIFDDQFSVERPDGSNFTLKIRSTKLEDSAMYFCASSDPGTQYFGPGTRLLVL.

The J gene is TRBJ2-1, the V gene TRBV7-2; no reliable D call. There are 13 residues in the CDR3. The germline V gene has CDR1 SGHTA and CDR2 FQGNSA. Deletions cut 5 bases from V and 4 bases from J, with 9 bases between. Here the CDR3 reads CASSHGSYNEQFF. CDR3 nucleotides: TGTGCCAGCAGCCACGGGTCTTACAATGAGCAGTTCTTC.

The table lists this clone with a few counts. The chain is built from TRBV5-1 and TRBJ2-3; TRBD1 matches 7 bases. CDR1 and CDR2 from the germline V gene are SGHRS and YFSETQ. J gave up 1 base and V 4 bases, and 18 bases lay outside the gene matches. The CDR3 loop spans 19 amino acids. CDR3 region: CASSGRQVRTGKGTDTQYF. CDR3 DNA: TGCGCCAGCAGCGGAAGACAGGTACGGACAGGTAAGGGCACAGATACGCAGTATTTT. The full variable domain, with the rest looked up from reference TRBV5-1 and TRBJ2-3, is KAGVTQTPRYLIKTRGQQVTLSCSPISGHRSVSWYQQTPGQGLQFLFEYFSETQRNKGNFPGRFSGRQFSNSRSEMNVSTLELGDSALYLCASSGRQVRTGKGTDTQYFGPGTRLTVL.

The sample holds one count of this clone. This chain joins TRBV5-1 and TRBJ2-3; TRBD2 matches 10 bases. This CDR3 comprises 16 residues. The V gene's germline CDR1 is SGHRS and CDR2 YFSETQ. Trimming at V came to 6 bases and at J to 5 bases, leaving 12 bases not matched to a gene. CDR3 DNA sequence: TGCGCCAGCACCCCCCGGAGCGGGGGGGCGGAAGATACGCAGTATTTT. This sequence encodes CASTPRSGGAEDTQYF. The whole variable domain, remainder taken from reference TRBV5-1 and TRBJ2-3, is KAGVTQTPRYLIKTRGQQVTLSCSPISGHRSVSWYQQTPGQGLQFLFEYFSETQRNKGNFPGRFSGRQFSNSRSEMNVSTLELGDSALYLCASTPRSGGAEDTQYFGPGTRLTVL.

The chain uses TRBV12-5 and TRBJ2-7; 9 bases line up with TRBD2. This CDR3 is 16 amino acids long. The germline gives CDR1 LGHNT, CDR2 FRNRAP. V lost 5 bases to trimming and J lost 5 bases; unmatched junction nucleotides: 13. The CDR3 nucleotides read TGTGCTAGTGGTGGGGGGGCTAGCGGGATTGACGACGAGCAGTACTTC. It specifies CASGGGASGIDDEQYF.

V usage is TRBV15 and J usage is TRBJ1-3; 8 bases fit TRBD1. Per the germline V gene, CDR1 is LNHNV and CDR2 is YYDKDF (reference sequence). Trimming took 4 bases from V and 1 from J; bases not matched to a gene: 3. The CDR3 extends over 15 amino acids. Here the CDR3 reads CATSTRQGSGNTIYF. CDR3 in DNA: TGTGCCACCAGCACGCGACAGGGGTCTGGAAACACCATATATTTT.

The chain carries TRBV9 and TRBJ1-2, with TRBD1 as a possible D gene (6 bases). The length of the CDR3 is 16 residues. Per the germline V gene, CDR1 is SGDLS and CDR2 is YYNGEE. V was clipped by 3 bases and J by 4 bases, with 19 bases between them. The CDR3 nucleotides are TGTGCCAGCAGCGCCGAGGGTAGGGGGGGCGCCTATGGCTACACCTTC. Protein: CASSAEGRGGAYGYTF.

The V and J genes are TRBV5-6 and TRBJ2-3; 9 bases are shared with TRBD2. V lost 3 bases and J lost 5; bases outside the gene matches: 13. The CDR3 runs to 17 residues. Germline lookup yields CDR1 SGHDT and CDR2 YYEEEE. The CDR3 coding sequence is TGTGCCAGCAGCTCCTACCCTTTTAGCGGGGGAGTAGATACGCAGTATTTT. It codes for CASSSYPFSGGVDTQYF.

This clone was picked up a small number of times. V gene TRBV7-6 combines with J gene TRBJ2-3, with TRBD2 identical over 7 bases. The CDR3 spans 14 residues. Germline CDR1 reads SGHVS; CDR2 reads FNYEAQ. J was trimmed by 8 bases and V by 5 bases; bases with no gene match: 10. This chain's CDR3 is CASSQRGGSSTQYF. The CDR3 coding sequence is TGTGCCAGCAGCCAACGGGGCGGGAGTAGTACGCAGTATTTT.

CDR3 sequence (DNA): TGTGCCAGCAGCGGGACTAGCGGGGGGTTCGAGCAGTACTTC. This sequence encodes CASSGTSGGFEQYF. The V and J genes are TRBV9 and TRBJ2-7, with TRBD2 matching over 14 bases. Germline V gene lookup returns CDR1 SGDLS and CDR2 YYNGEE. V lost 3 bases to trimming and J lost 6 bases; unmatched junction nucleotides: 2. There are 14 residues in the CDR3.